The rows below give T cell receptor beta chains drawn from one sample of a study of blood T cells in healthy people across ages. TCRdb reprocessed the 5' RACE reads via MiXCR and lists one record per CDR3 protein. Of roughly 1.5 million distinct CDR3 sequences listed, about 42% are singletons. Specimen: blood. These receptors came from a woman under 30 in good health. CDR3s include the opening cysteine and the closing phenylalanine or tryptophan. Each record gives: J gene, V gene, D gene, clone size, CDR3 protein, CDR3 DNA. The D gene is left open where the match is weak. A row's size may be missing; if present it is once, few, many or a size class.

J gene: TRBJ2-3; V gene: TRBV11-2; D gene: NA; clone size: once; CDR3 protein: CASSLVQTRGTQYF; CDR3 DNA: TGTGCCAGCAGCTTGGTGCAGACGAGGGGTACGCAGTATTTT
J gene: TRBJ2-5; V gene: TRBV27; D gene: NA; clone size: few; CDR3 protein: CASSYPGETQYF; CDR3 DNA: TGTGCCAGCAGTTATCCGGGAGAGACCCAGTACTTC
J gene: TRBJ1-5; V gene: TRBV20-1; D gene: NA; clone size: NA; CDR3 protein: CSARGYRAQPQHF; CDR3 DNA: TGCAGTGCTAGAGGGTACAGGGCTCAGCCCCAGCATTTT
J gene: TRBJ1-5; V gene: TRBV5-1; D gene: TRBD1; clone size: NA; CDR3 protein: CASSLDGQGRQPQHF; CDR3 DNA: TGCGCCAGCAGCTTGGATGGACAGGGTCGGCAGCCCCAGCATTTT
J gene: TRBJ2-5; V gene: TRBV12-3/TRBV12-4; D gene: NA; clone size: few; CDR3 protein: CASSSRLYQETQYF; CDR3 DNA: TGTGCCAGCAGTTCTCGTTTATACCAAGAGACCCAGTACTTC
J gene: TRBJ2-5; V gene: TRBV6-6; D gene: TRBD2; clone size: NA; CDR3 protein: CASSTLASGSGVTQYF; CDR3 DNA: TGTGCCAGCAGTACCCTGGCTAGCGGGAGCGGCGTGACCCAGTACTTC
J gene: TRBJ2-5; V gene: TRBV9; D gene: TRBD1; clone size: once; CDR3 protein: CASIVGGETQYF; CDR3 DNA: TGTGCCAGCATCGTAGGGGGCGAGACCCAGTACTTC
J gene: TRBJ2-1; V gene: TRBV6-5; D gene: NA; clone size: NA; CDR3 protein: CASSSLGAAKETQFF; CDR3 DNA: TGTGCCAGCAGCTCGCTCGGGGCAGCAAAAGAGACCCAGTTCTTC
J gene: TRBJ1-4; V gene: TRBV29-1; D gene: NA; clone size: few; CDR3 protein: CSVSRATNEKLFF; CDR3 DNA: TGCAGCGTTTCCAGAGCAACTAATGAAAAACTGTTTTTT
J gene: TRBJ1-2; V gene: TRBV14; D gene: NA; clone size: once; CDR3 protein: CASSPWKGSGYTF; CDR3 DNA: TGTGCCAGCAGCCCTTGGAAGGGCTCTGGCTACACCTTC
J gene: TRBJ2-1; V gene: TRBV21-1; D gene: NA; clone size: NA; CDR3 protein: CASSNPSQGSLYEQFF; CDR3 DNA: TGTGCCAGCAGCAACCCATCCCAGGGATCCCTCTACGAGCAGTTCTTC
J gene: TRBJ2-1; V gene: TRBV15; D gene: TRBD1; clone size: NA; CDR3 protein: CATSRALDRETQFF; CDR3 DNA: TGTGCCACCAGCAGAGCCCTAGACAGGGAGACCCAGTTCTTC
J gene: TRBJ2-4; V gene: TRBV4-1; D gene: TRBD2; clone size: NA; CDR3 protein: CASSQVRPNIQGGIAKNIQYF; CDR3 DNA: TGCGCCAGCAGCCAAGTGCGACCCAATATTCAGGGAGGGATAGCCAAAAACATTCAGTACTTC
J gene: TRBJ2-7; V gene: TRBV11-1; D gene: TRBD1; clone size: NA; CDR3 protein: CASSPRTGLAYNEQYF; CDR3 DNA: TGTGCCAGCAGCCCCCGGACAGGGTTAGCCTACAATGAGCAGTACTTC
J gene: TRBJ1-2; V gene: TRBV6-2/TRBV6-3; D gene: NA; clone size: few; CDR3 protein: CASSNILGTSNLGYTF; CDR3 DNA: TGTGCCAGCAGTAACATCCTCGGGACATCTAACTTGGGCTACACCTTC
J gene: TRBJ1-1; V gene: TRBV14; D gene: NA; clone size: once; CDR3 protein: CASSQEHTEAFF; CDR3 DNA: TGTGCCAGCAGCCAAGAGCACACTGAAGCTTTCTTT
J gene: TRBJ1-1; V gene: TRBV7-2; D gene: TRBD1; clone size: NA; CDR3 protein: CASSTRDRGLAEAFF; CDR3 DNA: TGTGCCAGCAGCACGCGGGACAGGGGACTGGCTGAAGCTTTCTTT
J gene: TRBJ2-1; V gene: TRBV7-2; D gene: NA; clone size: many; CDR3 protein: CASSLSHNEQFF; CDR3 DNA: TGTGCCAGCTCACTCTCCCACAATGAGCAGTTCTTC
J gene: TRBJ1-2; V gene: TRBV6-5; D gene: NA; clone size: few; CDR3 protein: CASSYSTVPNGYTF; CDR3 DNA: TGTGCCAGCAGTTACTCGACAGTGCCCAATGGCTACACCTTC
J gene: TRBJ2-7; V gene: TRBV30; D gene: NA; clone size: NA; CDR3 protein: CAWSRTGYEQYF; CDR3 DNA: TGTGCCTGGAGTCGGACCGGATACGAGCAGTACTTC
J gene: TRBJ2-3; V gene: TRBV20-1; D gene: NA; clone size: once; CDR3 protein: CGAEGFGTDTQYF; CDR3 DNA: TGCGGTGCCGAGGGATTCGGCACAGATACGCAGTATTTT